This T cell receptor (beta chain) was captured by sequencing in a study of shared clonotypes between healthy human individuals. Study-wide results and limits: Across several donors, naive CD4 shared roughly 5.1%, naive CD8 under 4%, memory CD4 roughly 2.4%, memory CD8 over 0.3%.

On this clone itself: The target antigen is unknown.

Germline V gene lookup returns CDR1 MNHNS and CDR2 SASEGT. The V end lost 5 bases, the J end lost 5 bases, and 17 bases lay between the germline ends. The CDR3 covers 15 residues. Study processing details: Filtering differed, since immunoSEQ gave only junction sequences and no quality scores. Here immunoSEQ multiplex PCR was the method, and the copy in TCRdb shows in-frame clones only, minus some. V and J calls and clone size are copied from that table; D and trimming were computed from the DNA. The table includes around 510,000 clones, about 96% detected once. This sequence joins TRBV6-1 and TRBJ2-3, with D maybe TRBD2 (6 bases). The receptor was isolated from a woman aged 25 to 45 in good health. Sequenced sample: naive CD4+ T cells sorted from blood. Documented subset: CD45RA+ positively selected. The CDR3 is CASSLPAGAQDTQYF. As DNA, the CDR3 is TGTGCCAGCAGTCTGCCAGCGGGCGCCCAAGATACGCAGTATTTT.